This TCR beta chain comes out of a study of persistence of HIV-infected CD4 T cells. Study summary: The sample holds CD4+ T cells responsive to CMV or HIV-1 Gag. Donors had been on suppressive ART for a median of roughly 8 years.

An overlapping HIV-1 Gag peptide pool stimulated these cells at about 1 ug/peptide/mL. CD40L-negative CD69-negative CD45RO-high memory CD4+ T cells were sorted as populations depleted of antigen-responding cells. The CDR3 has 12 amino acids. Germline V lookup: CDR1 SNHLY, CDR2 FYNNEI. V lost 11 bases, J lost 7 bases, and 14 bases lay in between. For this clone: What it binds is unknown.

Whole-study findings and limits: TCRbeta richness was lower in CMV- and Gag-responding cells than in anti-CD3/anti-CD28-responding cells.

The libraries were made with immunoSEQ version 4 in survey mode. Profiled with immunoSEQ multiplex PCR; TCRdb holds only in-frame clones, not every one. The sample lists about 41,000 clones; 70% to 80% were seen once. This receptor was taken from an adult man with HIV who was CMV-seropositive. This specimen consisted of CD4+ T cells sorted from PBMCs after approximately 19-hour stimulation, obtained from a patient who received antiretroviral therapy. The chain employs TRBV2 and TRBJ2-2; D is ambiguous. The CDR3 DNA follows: TGTGCCTCAGCATCTGGAGTCGGGGAGCTGTTTTTT. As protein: CASASGVGELFF.